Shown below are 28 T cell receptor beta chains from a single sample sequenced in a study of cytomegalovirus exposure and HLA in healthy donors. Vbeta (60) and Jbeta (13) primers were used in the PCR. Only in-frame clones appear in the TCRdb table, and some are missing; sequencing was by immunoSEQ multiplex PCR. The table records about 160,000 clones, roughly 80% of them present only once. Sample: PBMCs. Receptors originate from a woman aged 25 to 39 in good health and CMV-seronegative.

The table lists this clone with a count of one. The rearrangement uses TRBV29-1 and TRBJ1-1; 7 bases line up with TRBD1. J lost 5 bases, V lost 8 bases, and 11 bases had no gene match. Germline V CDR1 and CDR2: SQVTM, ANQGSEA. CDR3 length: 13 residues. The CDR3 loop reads CSINRQGRTEAFF. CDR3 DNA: TGCAGCATTAACCGACAGGGAAGGACTGAAGCTTTCTTT.

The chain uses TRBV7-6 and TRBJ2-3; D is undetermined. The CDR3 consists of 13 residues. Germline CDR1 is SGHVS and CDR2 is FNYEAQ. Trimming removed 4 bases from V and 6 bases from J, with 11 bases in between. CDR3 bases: TGTGCCAGCAGCTCCTCAATCGGTGATACGCAGTATTTT. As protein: CASSSSIGDTQYF.

The CDR3 DNA sequence: TGTGCCAGCTCACCCCAGGGGGCCTCGAACACCGGGGAGCTGTTTTTT. It yields the protein CASSPQGASNTGELFF. The chain recombines TRBV18 with TRBJ2-2; 8 positions match TRBD1. This CDR3 has 16 amino acids. V trimming: 3 bases; J trimming: 0 bases; junction bases outside the gene matches: 3. Germline values: CDR1 KGHSH, CDR2 LQKENI.

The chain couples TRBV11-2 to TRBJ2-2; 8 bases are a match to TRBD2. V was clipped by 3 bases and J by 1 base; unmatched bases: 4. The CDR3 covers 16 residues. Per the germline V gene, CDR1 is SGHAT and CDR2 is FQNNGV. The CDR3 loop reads CASSFRLAMNTGELFF. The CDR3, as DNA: TGTGCCAGCAGCTTCCGACTAGCGATGAACACCGGGGAGCTGTTTTTT.

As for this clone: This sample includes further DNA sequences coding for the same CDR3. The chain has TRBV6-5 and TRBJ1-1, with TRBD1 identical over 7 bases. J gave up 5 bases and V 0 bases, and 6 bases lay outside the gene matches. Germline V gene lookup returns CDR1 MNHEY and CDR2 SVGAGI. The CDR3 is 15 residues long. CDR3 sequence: CASSYSTGIGTEAFF. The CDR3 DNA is TGTGCCAGCAGTTACTCGACAGGGATCGGAACTGAAGCTTTCTTT.

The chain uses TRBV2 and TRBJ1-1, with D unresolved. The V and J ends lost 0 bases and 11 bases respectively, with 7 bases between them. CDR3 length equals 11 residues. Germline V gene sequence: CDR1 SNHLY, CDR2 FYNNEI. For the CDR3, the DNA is TGTGCCAGCAGTGAAGCGAGGGTCGCTTTCTTT. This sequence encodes CASSEARVAFF.

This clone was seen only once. CDR3 nucleotides: TGTGCCAGCAGCCTCCCTGGAGGGACGGAACTTGAAAAACTGTTTTTT. It yields the protein CASSLPGGTELEKLFF. This chain links TRBV4-2 with TRBJ1-4; a possible D gene is TRBD1 (5 bases). This CDR3 spans 16 amino acids. Deletions cut 4 bases from V and 7 bases from J, with 19 bases between. Germline lookup yields CDR1 LGHNA and CDR2 YNFKEQ.

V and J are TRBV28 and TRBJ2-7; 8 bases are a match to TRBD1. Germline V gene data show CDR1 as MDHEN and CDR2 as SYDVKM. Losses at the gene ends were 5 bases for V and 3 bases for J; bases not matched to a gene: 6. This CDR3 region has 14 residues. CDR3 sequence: CASSQTGANYEQYF. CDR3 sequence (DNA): TGTGCCAGCAGTCAGACAGGGGCGAACTACGAGCAGTACTTC.

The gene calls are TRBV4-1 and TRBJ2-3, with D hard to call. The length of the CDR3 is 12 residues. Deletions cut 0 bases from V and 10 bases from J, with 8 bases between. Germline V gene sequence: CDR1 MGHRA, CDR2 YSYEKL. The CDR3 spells CASSQEVAAQYF. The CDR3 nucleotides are TGCGCCAGCAGCCAAGAGGTAGCCGCGCAGTATTTT.

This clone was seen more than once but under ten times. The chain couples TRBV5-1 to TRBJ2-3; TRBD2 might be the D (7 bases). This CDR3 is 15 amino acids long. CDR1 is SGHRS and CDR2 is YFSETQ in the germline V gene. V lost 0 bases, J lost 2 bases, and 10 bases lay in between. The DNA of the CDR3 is TGCGCCAGCAGCTTGGAGGGGGGGTTCACAGATACGCAGTATTTT. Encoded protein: CASSLEGGFTDTQYF. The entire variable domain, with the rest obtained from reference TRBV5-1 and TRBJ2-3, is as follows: KAGVTQTPRYLIKTRGQQVTLSCSPISGHRSVSWYQQTPGQGLQFLFEYFSETQRNKGNFPGRFSGRQFSNSRSEMNVSTLELGDSALYLCASSLEGGFTDTQYFGPGTRLTVL.

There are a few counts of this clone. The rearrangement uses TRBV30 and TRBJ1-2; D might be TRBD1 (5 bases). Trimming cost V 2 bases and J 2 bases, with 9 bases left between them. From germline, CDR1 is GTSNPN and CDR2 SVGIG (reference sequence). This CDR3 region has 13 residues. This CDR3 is CAWSRQPNYGYTF. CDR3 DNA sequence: TGTGCCTGGAGTAGACAGCCGAACTATGGCTACACCTTC. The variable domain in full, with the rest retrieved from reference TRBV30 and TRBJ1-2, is SQTIHQWPATLVQPVGSPLSLECTVEGTSNPNLYWYRQAAGRGLQLLFYSVGIGQISSEVPQNLSASRPQDRQFILSSKKLLLSDSGFYLCAWSRQPNYGYTFGSGTRLTVV.

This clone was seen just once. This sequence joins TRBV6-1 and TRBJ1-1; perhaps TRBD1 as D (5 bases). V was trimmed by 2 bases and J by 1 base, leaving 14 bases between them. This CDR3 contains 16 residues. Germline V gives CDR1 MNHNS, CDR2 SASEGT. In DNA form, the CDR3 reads TGTGCCAGCAGTGAATGGGGGAGGAGTAGGAACACTGAAGCTTTCTTT. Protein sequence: CASSEWGRSRNTEAFF.

The CDR3 loop is CASRWTEGAKNIQYF. The CDR3 nucleotides read TGTGCCAGCAGGTGGACAGAAGGGGCCAAAAACATTCAGTACTTC. The chain combines TRBV6-1 with TRBJ2-4; D possibly corresponds to TRBD1 (6 bases). The V and J ends lost 6 bases and 1 base respectively, with 13 bases between them. The CDR3 length is 15 residues. CDR1 MNHNS and CDR2 SASEGT come from the germline V gene.

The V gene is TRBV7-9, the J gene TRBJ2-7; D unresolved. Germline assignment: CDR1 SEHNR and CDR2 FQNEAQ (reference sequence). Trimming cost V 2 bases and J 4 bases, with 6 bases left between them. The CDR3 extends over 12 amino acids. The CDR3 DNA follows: TGTGCCAGCAGCTTACAGGATTACGAGCAGTACTTC. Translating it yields CASSLQDYEQYF.

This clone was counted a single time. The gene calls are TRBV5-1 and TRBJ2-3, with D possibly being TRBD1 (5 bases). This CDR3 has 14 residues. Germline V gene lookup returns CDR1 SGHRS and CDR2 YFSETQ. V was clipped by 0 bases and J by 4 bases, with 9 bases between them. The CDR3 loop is CASSLDGASDTQYF. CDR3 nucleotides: TGCGCCAGCAGCTTGGATGGGGCCTCAGATACGCAGTATTTT.

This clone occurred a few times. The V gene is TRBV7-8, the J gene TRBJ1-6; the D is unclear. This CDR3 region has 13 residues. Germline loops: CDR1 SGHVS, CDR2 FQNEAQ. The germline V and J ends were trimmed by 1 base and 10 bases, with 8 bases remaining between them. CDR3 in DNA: TGTGCCAGCAGCTTAGAGAGAGCCTCACCCCTCCACTTT. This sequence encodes CASSLERASPLHF.

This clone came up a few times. The CDR3: CALRLAGSKTQYF. CDR3 nucleotide sequence: TGTGCCTTAAGACTAGCGGGGAGCAAGACCCAGTACTTC. J is TRBJ2-5 and V is TRBV30, with 11 bases fitting TRBD2. J was trimmed by 6 bases and V by 7 bases; bases with no gene match: 7. The CDR3 extends over 13 amino acids. In germline, CDR1 is GTSNPN, CDR2 SVGIG (reference sequence). The full variable domain, with the rest looked up from reference TRBV30 and TRBJ2-5, is SQTIHQWPATLVQPVGSPLSLECTVEGTSNPNLYWYRQAAGRGLQLLFYSVGIGQISSEVPQNLSASRPQDRQFILSSKKLLLSDSGFYLCALRLAGSKTQYFGPGTRLLVL.

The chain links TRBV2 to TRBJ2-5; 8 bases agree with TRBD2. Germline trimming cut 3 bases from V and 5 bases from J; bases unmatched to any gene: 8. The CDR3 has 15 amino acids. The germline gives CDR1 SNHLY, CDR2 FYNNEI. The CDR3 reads CASSDRGGRGETQYF. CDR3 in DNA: TGTGCCAGCAGTGACCGGGGGGGGCGGGGGGAGACCCAGTACTTC. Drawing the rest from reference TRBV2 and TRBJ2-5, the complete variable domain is EPEVTQTPSHQVTQMGQEVILRCVPISNHLYFYWYRQILGQKVEFLVSFYNNEISEKSEIFDDQFSVERPDGSNFTLKIRSTKLEDSAMYFCASSDRGGRGETQYFGPGTRLLVL.

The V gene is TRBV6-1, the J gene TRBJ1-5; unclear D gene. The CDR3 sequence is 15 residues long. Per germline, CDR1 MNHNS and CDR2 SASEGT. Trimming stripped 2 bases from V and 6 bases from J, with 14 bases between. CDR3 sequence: CASSERGMFGQPQHF. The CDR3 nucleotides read TGTGCCAGCAGTGAAAGAGGGATGTTTGGTCAGCCCCAGCATTTT.

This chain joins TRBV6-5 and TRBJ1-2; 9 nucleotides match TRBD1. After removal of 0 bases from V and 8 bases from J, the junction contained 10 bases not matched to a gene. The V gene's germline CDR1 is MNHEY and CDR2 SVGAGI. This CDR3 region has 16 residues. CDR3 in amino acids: CASSYSLGQGKGGYTF. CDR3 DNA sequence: TGTGCCAGCAGTTACTCGCTAGGACAGGGGAAGGGGGGCTACACCTTC.

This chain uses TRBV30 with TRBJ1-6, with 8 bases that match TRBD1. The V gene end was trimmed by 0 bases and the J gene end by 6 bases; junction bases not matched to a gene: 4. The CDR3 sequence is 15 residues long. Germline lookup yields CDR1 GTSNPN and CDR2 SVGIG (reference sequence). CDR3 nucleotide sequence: TGTGCCTGGAGTGTAGGGACAGGTCTTAATTCACCCCTCCACTTT. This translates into CAWSVGTGLNSPLHF.

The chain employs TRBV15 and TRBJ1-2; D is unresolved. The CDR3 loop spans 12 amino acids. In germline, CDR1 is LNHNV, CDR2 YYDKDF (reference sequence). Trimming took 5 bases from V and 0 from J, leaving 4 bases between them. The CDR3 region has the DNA TGTGCCACCAGCCTAGCTAACTATGGCTACACCTTC. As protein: CATSLANYGYTF. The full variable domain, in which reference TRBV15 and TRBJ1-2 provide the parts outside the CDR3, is DAMVIQNPRYQVTQFGKPVTLSCSQTLNHNVMYWYQQKSSQAPKLLFHYYDKDFNNEADTPDNFQSRRPNTSFCFLDIRSPGLGDTAMYLCATSLANYGYTFGSGTRLTVV.

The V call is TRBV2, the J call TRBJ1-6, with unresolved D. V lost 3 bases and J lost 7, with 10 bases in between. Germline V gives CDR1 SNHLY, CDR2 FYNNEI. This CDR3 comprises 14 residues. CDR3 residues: CASSEKGGNSPLHF. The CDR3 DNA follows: TGTGCCAGCAGTGAGAAGGGCGGGAATTCACCCCTCCACTTT.

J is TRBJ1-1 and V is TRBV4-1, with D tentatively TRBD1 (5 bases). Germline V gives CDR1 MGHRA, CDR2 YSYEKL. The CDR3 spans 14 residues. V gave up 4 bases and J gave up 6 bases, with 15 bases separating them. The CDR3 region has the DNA TGCGCCAGCAGCCGGGGGGAAAGGGGTGCTGAAGCTTTCTTT. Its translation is CASSRGERGAEAFF.

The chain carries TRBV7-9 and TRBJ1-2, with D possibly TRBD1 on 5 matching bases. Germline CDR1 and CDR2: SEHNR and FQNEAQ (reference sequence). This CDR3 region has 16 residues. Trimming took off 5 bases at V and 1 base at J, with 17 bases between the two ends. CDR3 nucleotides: TGTGCCAGCAGCGGGTCCGAGGACAAGGGTAACTATGGCTACACCTTC. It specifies CASSGSEDKGNYGYTF.

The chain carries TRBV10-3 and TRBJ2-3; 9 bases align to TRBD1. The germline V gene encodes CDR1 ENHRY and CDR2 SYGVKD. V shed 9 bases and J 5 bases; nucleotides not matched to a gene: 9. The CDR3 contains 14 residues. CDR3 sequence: CAMSLGQGKDTQYF. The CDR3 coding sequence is TGTGCCATGTCCCTGGGACAGGGAAAAGATACGCAGTATTTT.

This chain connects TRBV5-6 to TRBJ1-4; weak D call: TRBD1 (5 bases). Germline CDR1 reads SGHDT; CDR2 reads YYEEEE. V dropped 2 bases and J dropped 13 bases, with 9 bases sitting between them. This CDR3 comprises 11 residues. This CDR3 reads CASSLVQGLFF. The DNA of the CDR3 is TGTGCCAGCAGCTTAGTGCAGGGACTGTTTTTT.

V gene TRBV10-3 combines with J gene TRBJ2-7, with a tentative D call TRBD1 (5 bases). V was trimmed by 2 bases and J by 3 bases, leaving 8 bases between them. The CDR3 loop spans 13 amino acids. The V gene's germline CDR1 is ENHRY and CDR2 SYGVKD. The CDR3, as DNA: TGTGCCATCAGTGAGCTGGGGCTCTACGAGCAGTACTTC. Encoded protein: CAISELGLYEQYF.